This entry lists 30 T cell receptor beta chains sequenced from one sample in a study of OX40 agonist ivuxolimab in advanced cancers. The table came from immunoSEQ multiplex PCR; TCRdb's copy has only in-frame clones and leaves some out. The table shows around 64,000 clones, with 87% occurring only once. The input for sequencing was CD4+ or CD8+ T cells sorted from blood, taken in a trial of the OX40 agonist ivuxolimab. The source is an adult with an advanced solid tumor such as melanoma, head and neck, liver or kidney cancer.

The chain combines TRBV27 with TRBJ2-7; possible D gene TRBD2, 7 bases. Deletions cut 4 bases from V and 3 bases from J, with 13 bases between. The CDR3 has 14 residues. The V gene's germline CDR1 is MNHEY and CDR2 SMNVEV (reference sequence). CDR3 sequence reads: CASSWGAGVYEQYF. The CDR3 bases are TGTGCCAGCAGTTGGGGGGCGGGGGTCTACGAGCAGTACTTC.

This chain joins TRBV6-1 and TRBJ2-7; the D gene is possibly TRBD2 (6 bases). Per germline, CDR1 MNHNS and CDR2 SASEGT. V shed 6 bases and J shed 2 bases, with 11 bases lying between them. The CDR3 runs 13 residues. As DNA, the CDR3 is TGTGCCAGCAGACGTAGCGGAGCCTACGAGCAGTACTTC. This encodes CASRRSGAYEQYF.

This clone showed up just once. V and J are TRBV19 and TRBJ2-2; D is uncertain. The length of the CDR3 is 11 residues. Deletions cut 3 bases from V and 6 bases from J, with 2 bases between. Germline CDR1 is LNHDA and CDR2 is SQIVND (reference sequence). CDR3 sequence reads: CASSIAGELFF. Here the CDR3 DNA reads TGTGCCAGTAGTATCGCCGGGGAGCTGTTTTTT.

The chain combines TRBV6-1 with TRBJ2-7; TRBD2 aligns across 12 bases. Per the germline V gene, CDR1 is MNHNS and CDR2 is SASEGT. The CDR3 sequence is 14 residues long. Unmatched junction bases numbered 1, after V lost 0 bases and J lost 7 bases. CDR3 coding DNA: TGTGCCAGCAGTGAAGCGGGGACTAGCGGGGAGCAGTACTTC. It codes for CASSEAGTSGEQYF.

In its sample, this clone was seen once. V and J are TRBV6-4 and TRBJ2-7; D is undetermined. Trimming stripped 6 bases from V and 5 bases from J, with 5 bases between. The CDR3 totals 10 residues. CDR1 is MRHNA and CDR2 is SNTAGT in the germline V gene. The DNA for the CDR3 is TGTGCCAGCAGGGGCCACGAGCAGTACTTC. Amino acid sequence: CASRGHEQYF.

V and J are TRBV5-1 and TRBJ2-1; no definite D call. Germline V gene sequence: CDR1 SGHRS, CDR2 YFSETQ. CDR3 length: 14 residues. With 6 bases removed from V and 1 base from J, the gap between germline ends came to 11 bases. The CDR3 DNA reads TGCGCCAGCACCCTAGGGTATTCCTACAATGAGCAGTTCTTC. Its translation is CASTLGYSYNEQFF.

The chain employs TRBV14 and TRBJ1-5; TRBD1 matches at 8 bases. The CDR3 runs to 13 residues. Trimming took 5 bases from V and 6 from J; bases not matched to a gene: 3. Germline loops: CDR1 SGHDN, CDR2 FVKESK. CDR3 in amino acids: CASSYRGGQPQHF. CDR3 nucleotide sequence: TGTGCCAGCAGCTACAGGGGGGGTCAGCCCCAGCATTTT.

The chain has TRBV11-2 and TRBJ2-7; tentatively, D is TRBD1 or TRBD2 (6 bases each). The CDR3 sequence is 15 residues long. Per germline, CDR1 SGHAT and CDR2 FQNNGV. V lost 1 base and J lost 0, with 10 bases in between. CDR3 region: CASSLGGASSYEQYF. Here the CDR3 DNA reads TGTGCCAGCAGCTTAGGGGGGGCGAGCTCCTACGAGCAGTACTTC.

The chain combines TRBV5-1 with TRBJ1-1; D uncertain. V shed 3 bases and J shed 1 base, with 10 bases lying between them. CDR3 length equals 14 residues. Germline lookup yields CDR1 SGHRS and CDR2 YFSETQ. Here the CDR3 DNA reads TGCGCCAGCAGCTCGGGAGGGCAGAACACTGAAGCTTTCTTT. Amino acid sequence: CASSSGGQNTEAFF.

The chain couples TRBV29-1 to TRBJ2-5, with TRBD2 as a possible D gene (5 bases). V lost 2 bases and J lost 4, with 8 bases in between. CDR3 length: 12 residues. From germline, CDR1 is SQVTM and CDR2 ANQGSEA. The DNA for the CDR3 is TGCAGCGTTGAACCAGGAGGAGAGACCCAGTACTTC. Translation gives CSVEPGGETQYF.

The CDR3 DNA is TGTGCCAGCAGCTTAAGTGACAGAGGAAACACCATATATTTT. Amino acids: CASSLSDRGNTIYF. The chain combines TRBV11-2 with TRBJ1-3; tentative D call: TRBD1 (5 bases). V was shortened by 2 bases and J by 4 bases, with 9 bases between the two germline ends. CDR1 is SGHAT, CDR2 FQNNGV, per germline. This CDR3 has 14 amino acids.

The V call is TRBV2, the J call TRBJ1-1; no reliable D call. Between the trimmed V and J ends, which lost 7 bases and 0 bases, there was a span of 9 bases. This CDR3 region has 13 residues. Looked up from germline, CDR1 is SNHLY and CDR2 is FYNNEI. This chain's CDR3 is CASKQDMNTEAFF. CDR3 bases: TGTGCCAGCAAACAAGACATGAACACTGAAGCTTTCTTT.

The chain has TRBV5-6 and TRBJ2-7; TRBD1 agrees at 12 bases. Germline lookup yields CDR1 SGHDT and CDR2 YYEEEE. V shed 5 bases, J shed 3 bases, and the junction held 9 bases outside the gene matches. The length of the CDR3 is 16 residues. The CDR3, as DNA: TGTGCCAGCAGTTCCCTCGGGACAGGGGGCCGCTACGAGCAGTACTTC. Residues: CASSSLGTGGRYEQYF. The entire variable domain, with the rest obtained from reference TRBV5-6 and TRBJ2-7, is as follows: DAGVTQSPTHLIKTRGQQVTLRCSPKSGHDTVSWYQQALGQGPQFIFQYYEEEERQRGNFPDRFSGHQFPNYSSELNVNALLLGDSALYLCASSSLGTGGRYEQYFGPGTRLTVT.

This rearrangement joins TRBV11-3 to TRBJ2-7; D perhaps matches TRBD1 (5 bases). Per germline, CDR1 SGHNT and CDR2 YENEEA. With 3 bases removed from V and 1 base from J, the gap between germline ends came to 13 bases. The CDR3 consists of 15 residues. As DNA, the CDR3 is TGTGCCAGCAGCTTCGGAACAGGTCCTTCCTACGAGCAGTACTTC. Translation gives CASSFGTGPSYEQYF. Full variable domain (missing parts from reference TRBV11-3 and TRBJ2-7): EAGVVQSPRYKIIEKKQPVAFWCNPISGHNTLYWYLQNLGQGPELLIRYENEEAVDDSQLPKDRFSAERLKGVDSTLKIQPAELGDSAVYLCASSFGTGPSYEQYFGPGTRLTVT.

This clone has a single count. The chain recombines TRBV28 with TRBJ2-2; D may be TRBD2 (5 bases). The CDR3 runs 12 residues. CDR1 is MDHEN and CDR2 is SYDVKM in the germline V gene. Trimming took off 6 bases at V and 3 bases at J, with 5 bases between the two ends. DNA of the CDR3: TGTGCCAGCAGGGAGGACACCGGGGAGCTGTTTTTT. The encoded protein is CASREDTGELFF.

Of note for this clone: An end of the junction does not agree with germline; a read error may underlie this. The genes are TRBV7-7 and TRBJ2-5, with 9 bases lining up with TRBD1. CDR1 and CDR2 from the germline V gene are SSHAT and FNYEAQ (reference sequence). The CDR3 consists of 14 residues. CDR3 protein: CASSLVGTGKTQYF. The CDR3 DNA is TGTGCTAGCAGCTTAGTAGGGACAGGGAAGACCCAGTACTTC.

The rearrangement joins TRBV19 to TRBJ2-3; D tentatively reads TRBD1 or TRBD2 (5 bases each). The CDR3 totals 14 residues. V lost 6 bases and J lost 6, with 16 bases in between. CDR1 is LNHDA and CDR2 is SQIVND in the germline V gene (reference sequence). The CDR3 reads CASSRGRGMDTQYF. As DNA, the CDR3 is TGTGCCAGTAGCCGGGGCCGGGGAATGGATACGCAGTATTTT.

The V and J genes are TRBV9 and TRBJ2-1; TRBD2 might be the D (6 bases). The CDR3 contains 13 residues. Per the germline V gene, CDR1 is SGDLS and CDR2 is YYNGEE. Deletions cut 7 bases from V and 6 bases from J, with 14 bases between. The CDR3 protein is CASGGIGSNEQFF. CDR3 DNA sequence: TGTGCCAGCGGGGGGATAGGTTCCAATGAGCAGTTCTTC.

This chain uses TRBV4-2 with TRBJ1-2, with 8 bases identical to TRBD1. Germline assignment: CDR1 LGHNA and CDR2 YNFKEQ. This CDR3 has 15 amino acids. V dropped 1 base and J dropped 3; count of bases not matched to a gene: 4. As DNA, the CDR3 is TGTGCCAGCAGCCAAGGGCAGGGGGCGGACTATGGCTACACCTTC. This translates into CASSQGQGADYGYTF.

The gene calls are TRBV6-4 and TRBJ1-2; D is perhaps TRBD1 (5 bases). The germline V gene encodes CDR1 MRHNA and CDR2 SNTAGT. The CDR3 consists of 14 residues. The ends were cut back, 4 bases at V and 4 bases at J, with 13 bases in the middle. The CDR3 protein is CASSGSSGPYGYTF. As DNA, the CDR3 is TGTGCCAGCAGTGGGTCGTCAGGGCCCTATGGCTACACCTTC.

J is TRBJ2-3 and V is TRBV5-1; D not resolved. CDR1 is SGHRS and CDR2 is YFSETQ in the germline V gene. V dropped 0 bases and J dropped 0 bases, with 8 bases sitting between them. CDR3 size: 15 residues. The chain's CDR3 is CASSLAGSSTDTQYF. The CDR3, as DNA: TGCGCCAGCAGCTTGGCTGGATCTAGCACAGATACGCAGTATTTT.

The chain employs TRBV4-2 and TRBJ1-2; D not certain. V was trimmed by 4 bases and J by 0 bases, leaving 12 bases between them. Germline CDR1 LGHNA, CDR2 YNFKEQ. The CDR3 has 15 amino acids. The CDR3 DNA sequence: TGTGCCAGCAGCCTCCCTTGGGGAGCTAACTATGGCTACACCTTC. Encoded protein: CASSLPWGANYGYTF.

V usage is TRBV5-6 and J usage is TRBJ2-3; 10 bases agree with TRBD2. Germline lookup yields CDR1 SGHDT and CDR2 YYEEEE. CDR3 length: 15 residues. With 4 bases clipped from V and 5 bases from J, the junction kept 7 bases outside the gene matches. In nucleotides, the CDR3 is TGTGCCAGCAGCGATCTAGCGGGGGACATAGATACGCAGTATTTT. Its translation is CASSDLAGDIDTQYF.

V is TRBV19 and J is TRBJ2-2; TRBD1 might be the D (5 bases). Germline V gene data show CDR1 as LNHDA and CDR2 as SQIVND (reference sequence). Trimming shortened V by 6 bases and J by 4 bases, and 12 bases separated the two germline ends. The CDR3 is made up of 14 amino acids. The CDR3 DNA reads TGTGCCAGTAGACAGGCTCTGGGCACCGGGGAGCTGTTTTTT. This translates into CASRQALGTGELFF.

This rearrangement joins TRBV7-2 to TRBJ2-1; 8 nucleotides line up with TRBD2. Germline V gene data show CDR1 as SGHTA and CDR2 as FQGNSA. This CDR3 spans 16 amino acids. The ends lost 2 bases at V and 2 bases at J; junction bases unmatched: 5. CDR3 nucleotide sequence: TGTGCCAGCAGCTTAATCGGGAGGGACCCCTACAATGAGCAGTTCTTC. It yields the protein CASSLIGRDPYNEQFF.

The chain couples TRBV2 to TRBJ2-7; D uncertain. Per the germline V gene, CDR1 is SNHLY and CDR2 is FYNNEI. V was clipped by 2 bases and J by 0 bases, with 8 bases between them. The CDR3 is 14 residues long. CDR3 loop: CASSERRDSYEQYF. CDR3 DNA sequence: TGTGCCAGCAGTGAACGAAGGGACTCCTACGAGCAGTACTTC.

Of note for this clone: One end of the junction fails to match germline, which may point to a read error. This chain uses TRBV19 with TRBJ1-2, with D unclear. The CDR3 spans 14 residues. Germline CDR1 reads LNHDA; CDR2 reads SQIVND (reference sequence). DNA for the CDR3: TGTGTCAGTCACGGCAGTCAAACAAACTATGGCTACACCTTC. Amino acids: CVSHGSQTNYGYTF.

V and J are TRBV19 and TRBJ1-5; no clear D. The CDR3 sequence is 14 residues long. Germline-derived CDR1 and CDR2 are LNHDA and SQIVND (reference sequence). The germline V and J ends were trimmed by 7 bases and 5 bases, with 15 bases remaining between them. In DNA, the CDR3 is TGTGCCAGTAACCCACGGTGGACCTATCAGCCCCAGCATTTT. This gives the protein CASNPRWTYQPQHF.

In its sample, this clone was seen a few times. J is TRBJ2-4 and V is TRBV19; D could derive from TRBD1 or TRBD2 (6 bases each). The CDR3 is 13 amino acids. Germline CDR1 reads LNHDA; CDR2 reads SQIVND (reference sequence). V lost 7 bases and J 6 bases, leaving 13 bases between the germline ends. The CDR3 is CASKEPGANIQYF. The CDR3 nucleotides are TGTGCCAGTAAGGAGCCGGGGGCAAACATTCAGTACTTC.

This clone was seen only once. CDR3 DNA: TGTGCCAGCGGGACTAGCGGTTACGAGCAGTACTTC. It encodes CASGTSGYEQYF. The gene calls are TRBV6-1 and TRBJ2-7; TRBD2 matches 11 bases. Germline CDR1 MNHNS, CDR2 SASEGT. V gave up 8 bases and J gave up 4 bases; unmatched junction bases: 1. The CDR3 is 12 residues long.